The rows below give T cell receptor beta chains drawn from one sample of a study of molecular identifiers for immune sequencing clone quantification. TCRdb itself ran the PCR reads through MiXCR, one entry per CDR3 protein. The sample holds about 510,000 distinct CDR3 sequences; around a fifth are singletons and the top ten take about 0.8%. Sequencing was done on a sample of naive CD8+ T cells from blood, with Jurkat cell RNA spiked in. These receptors all stem from a human donor in good health. Some libraries in this study had Jurkat cell RNA spiked in. Each CDR3 is given with its conserved first and last residue. Fields, in order: J gene, clone size, V gene, D gene, CDR3 DNA, CDR3 protein. A D gene is named only where the DNA matches it firmly. Clone size is not always given. Where it is, it says once, few, many or a class for expanded clones.

TRBJ2-3 many TRBV10-2 TRBD2 TGCGCCAGCAGTGAGGCTAGCGGGGTCACAGATACGCAGTATTTT CASSEASGVTDTQYF
TRBJ2-7 many TRBV15 NA TGTGCCACCAGTCAAGATCATGGGGCCTACGAGCAGTACTTC CATSQDHGAYEQYF
TRBJ2-7 NA TRBV7-6 TRBD1 TGTGCCAGCAGCGGCCGGGACAGGGTGGACGAGCAGTACTTC CASSGRDRVDEQYF
TRBJ2-3 few TRBV2 NA TGTGCCAGCGATTATTGGGGAACCTCCACAGATACGCAGTATTTT CASDYWGTSTDTQYF
TRBJ2-3 many TRBV9 NA TGTGCCAGCAGCCCCCTAGCCCCACCCACAGATACGCAGTATTTT CASSPLAPPTDTQYF
TRBJ1-1 many TRBV29-1 TRBD1 TGCAGCGTTGGTGGGGGGGACAGGGCGAACACTGAAGCTTTCTTT CSVGGGDRANTEAFF
TRBJ2-7 NA TRBV4-2 TRBD2 TGTGCCAGCAGCCACAGAACTAGCGATTTTCCCTACGAGCAGTACTTC CASSHRTSDFPYEQYF
TRBJ2-7 few TRBV4-3 NA TGCGCCAGCAGCCAAGATTATAGCCCCCGGGACTACGAGCAGTACTTC CASSQDYSPRDYEQYF
TRBJ1-2 many TRBV4-1 NA TGCGCCAGCAGCCAAGATGAGACAGATTTTAACTATGGCTACACCTTC CASSQDETDFNYGYTF
TRBJ2-3 many TRBV7-8 NA TGTGCCAGCAGCTCTGGCGGGCGTACAGATACGCAGTATTTT CASSSGGRTDTQYF
TRBJ2-7 NA TRBV27 NA TGTGCCACCAGGCGGGGGCTAACCTACGAGCAGTACTTC CATRRGLTYEQYF
TRBJ2-7 few TRBV7-3 TRBD2 TGTGCCAGCAGCCCACATTTGGAGCGGGACCACGAGCAGTACTTC CASSPHLERDHEQYF
TRBJ1-1 many TRBV12-3/TRBV12-4 TRBD1 TGTGCCAGCAGTTTGTACAGGGGGCACACTGAAGCTTTCTTT CASSLYRGHTEAFF
TRBJ2-3 many TRBV12-3/TRBV12-4 NA TGTGCCAGCAGTTCGAACGGACAGAGAGATACAGATACGCAGTATTTT CASSSNGQRDTDTQYF
TRBJ2-1 NA TRBV4-1 TRBD2 TGCGCCAGCAGCCAAGATGGGGGACTAGCGGGGGGGATTACCTACAATGAGCAGTTCTTC CASSQDGGLAGGITYNEQFF
TRBJ2-1 many TRBV24-1 TRBD1 TGTGCCACCAGTGATGAACAGGGGCCCTACAATGAGCAGTTCTTC CATSDEQGPYNEQFF
TRBJ1-5 few TRBV20-1 NA TGCAGTGCTAGAGATTTGGGTTTGCAGCCCCAGCATTTT CSARDLGLQPQHF
TRBJ1-5 few TRBV6-1 TRBD1 TGTGCCAGCAGTGAAGGGGGACAGTACCAGCATTTT CASSEGGQYQHF
TRBJ1-1 many TRBV5-5 TRBD1 TGTGCCAGCAGCGCCGGGACAGGGTCGGGCACTGAAGCTTTCTTT CASSAGTGSGTEAFF
TRBJ2-2 many TRBV2 NA TGTGCCAGCAGCCCTGCCCCTGGGGAAAACACCGGGGAGCTGTTTTTT CASSPAPGENTGELFF
TRBJ2-2 many TRBV7-3 NA TGTGCCAGCAGCCCCTCGGGGGGCAACTCCGGGGAGCTGTTTTTT CASSPSGGNSGELFF
TRBJ1-1 few TRBV7-2 NA TGTGCCGGCAGCTTATTCGGTTGGACTGAAGCTTTCTTT CAGSLFGWTEAFF
TRBJ2-3 NA TRBV18 NA TGTGCCAGCTCACCACGAATGGGGACAGATACGCAGTATTTT CASSPRMGTDTQYF
TRBJ2-1 once TRBV6-5 NA TGTGCCAGCAGTTTCGGGGATACCTACAATGAGCAGTTCTTC CASSFGDTYNEQFF
TRBJ2-3 few TRBV27 NA TGTGCCAGCATGATGGGAGTAGGCACAGATACGCAGTATTTT CASMMGVGTDTQYF
TRBJ1-4 many TRBV7-9 TRBD1 TGTGCCAGCAGCTACAGGGGGCTCAATGAAAAACTGTTTTTT CASSYRGLNEKLFF
TRBJ2-3 few TRBV11-2 NA TGTGCCAGCAGCTCAGGACCCGGGCTTTTTTTGGATACGCAGTATTTT CASSSGPGLFLDTQYF
TRBJ2-3 many TRBV29-1 NA TGCAGCGTTGGCGGGGGCGAGGCAGATACGCAGTATTTT CSVGGGEADTQYF
TRBJ2-7 many TRBV19 NA TGTGCCAGTAGTATAGATCCGGGGGCCGGGTACGAGCAGTACTTC CASSIDPGAGYEQYF
TRBJ1-2 NA TRBV6-5 NA TGTGCCAGCAGTTTCCCTGGGCTGAACTATGGCTACACCTTC CASSFPGLNYGYTF